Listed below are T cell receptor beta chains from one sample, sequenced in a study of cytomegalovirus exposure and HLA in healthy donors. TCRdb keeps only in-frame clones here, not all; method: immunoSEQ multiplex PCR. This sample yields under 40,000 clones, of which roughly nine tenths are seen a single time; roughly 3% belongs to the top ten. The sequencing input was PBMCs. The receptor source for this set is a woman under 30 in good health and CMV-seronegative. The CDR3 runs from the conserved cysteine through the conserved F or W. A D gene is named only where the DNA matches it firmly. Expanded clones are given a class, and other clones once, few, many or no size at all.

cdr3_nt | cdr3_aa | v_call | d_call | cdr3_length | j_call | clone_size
TGCAGCGTTGAAGGGTTGTTGCGGGGCCCCACAGATACGCAGTATTTT | CSVEGLLRGPTDTQYF | TRBV29-1 | - | 16 | TRBJ2-3 | -
TGTGCCAGTAGTACTACCGAGACAGGGACGCGGGCCGGGGAGCTGTTTTTT | CASSTTETGTRAGELFF | TRBV19 | TRBD1 | 17 | TRBJ2-2 | -
TGTGCCAGCAGCGTAGTAGAGACTAGCGGAAATGAGCAGTTCTTC | CASSVVETSGNEQFF | TRBV9 | TRBD2 | 15 | TRBJ2-1 | -
TGTGCCAGCAGTTCTCCGAGTAGTAGCACTGAAGCTTTCTTT | CASSSPSSSTEAFF | TRBV6-6 | - | 14 | TRBJ1-1 | -
TGCGCCAGCAGCCCCTCGTGGAGGTGGAGAGGCGGGGAGCTGTTTTTT | CASSPSWRWRGGELFF | TRBV4-3 | - | 16 | TRBJ2-2 | -
TGTGCCAGCAGTTGTTGGACAGGGCTAGCCAAAAACATTCAGTACTTC | CASSCWTGLAKNIQYF | TRBV27 | TRBD1 | 16 | TRBJ2-4 | -
TGTGCCAGCAGCCCCAGCGGGAGTGGCGACAATGAGCAGTTCTTC | CASSPSGSGDNEQFF | TRBV9 | TRBD2 | 15 | TRBJ2-1 | -
TGTGCCAGCTTTAGCGTTAGCTCCTACAATGAGCAGTTCTTC | CASFSVSSYNEQFF | TRBV2 | - | 14 | TRBJ2-1 | -
TGTGCCAGCAGTGATCTTAGCGGGAGGGGAGCCGGGGAGCTGTTTTTT | CASSDLSGRGAGELFF | TRBV25-1 | TRBD2 | 16 | TRBJ2-2 | -
TGTGCCATCAGTGAGTCTAGGAGGGAAGCTTTCTTT | CAISESRREAFF | TRBV10-3 | - | 12 | TRBJ1-1 | once
TGTGCCAGTTCCAGGAACGGCGATGAGCAGTTCTTC | CASSRNGDEQFF | TRBV19 | - | 12 | TRBJ2-1 | -
TGTGCCTGGACGTCCGGGACTAGTTTATCAGATACGCAGTATTTT | CAWTSGTSLSDTQYF | TRBV30 | TRBD2 | 15 | TRBJ2-3 | -
TGTGCCAGCAGTTACGACAGGGGGTTACCCCTCCACTTT | CASSYDRGLPLHF | TRBV6-5 | TRBD1 | 13 | TRBJ1-6 | -
TGTGCCAGCAGTGTAGGAGGGAGCGGCTACACCTTC | CASSVGGSGYTF | TRBV5-8 | - | 12 | TRBJ1-2 | -
TGTGCCAGCACTAAACCCCCCGTGAACACTGAAGCTTTCTTT | CASTKPPVNTEAFF | TRBV7-2 | - | 14 | TRBJ1-1 | -
TGCGCCAGCAGCACCACAGGGGGCATCACTGAAGCTTTCTTT | CASSTTGGITEAFF | TRBV5-1 | TRBD1 | 14 | TRBJ1-1 | -
TGTTCCAGCAGCCGCTTTCGGGGGACGCAGTATTTT | CSSSRFRGTQYF | TRBV7-9 | - | 12 | TRBJ2-3 | -
TGTGCCAGCAGCCCCCAGGGGGACACTGAAGCTTTCTTT | CASSPQGDTEAFF | TRBV7-9 | TRBD1 | 13 | TRBJ1-1 | -
TGTGCCAGCAGCGCCGGGACAGGGGCCAACGAGCAGTACTTC | CASSAGTGANEQYF | TRBV9 | TRBD1 | 14 | TRBJ2-7 | -
TGTGCCAGCAGCTTTCGGACAGATACGCAGTATTTT | CASSFRTDTQYF | TRBV7-6 | - | 12 | TRBJ2-3 | -
TGCGCCAGCAGCTTGGGGACCGGGACTGACAAAAATGAGCAGTTCTTC | CASSLGTGTDKNEQFF | TRBV5-1 | - | 16 | TRBJ2-1 | -
TGTGCCAGCAGTTTCAAACTAGCGGGAGGCTACAATGAGCAGTTCTTC | CASSFKLAGGYNEQFF | TRBV28 | TRBD2 | 16 | TRBJ2-1 | -
TGCGCCAGCAGAGCGGGACAGGGAAACTATGGCTACACCTTC | CASRAGQGNYGYTF | TRBV2 | TRBD1 | 14 | TRBJ1-2 | -
TGCGCCAGCAGCGGACGGACTATCGACCGAAACAATGAGCAGTTCTTC | CASSGRTIDRNNEQFF | TRBV4-1 | - | 16 | TRBJ2-1 | few
TGCAGCGTCGCAGGTCGACAGGGGTTTCTCGAGCAGTACTTC | CSVAGRQGFLEQYF | TRBV29-1 | TRBD1 | 14 | TRBJ2-7 | -
TGTGCCAGCAGCGTAGCGGGGGTTACATATGACTACACCTTC | CASSVAGVTYDYTF | TRBV9 | - | 14 | TRBJ1-2 | -
TGTGCCAGCAGTGTATACCGTTCAGGGGTCCAGCAGCCCCAGCATTTT | CASSVYRSGVQQPQHF | TRBV6-1 | - | 16 | TRBJ1-5 | -
TGCAGCGCCTGGACTAGCGGGTATAACACCGGGGAGCTGTTTTTT | CSAWTSGYNTGELFF | TRBV29-1 | TRBD2 | 15 | TRBJ2-2 | -
TGTGCCAGCAGTCCTCCGGGAGAGACCCAGTACTTC | CASSPPGETQYF | TRBV9 | - | 12 | TRBJ2-5 | -
TGTGCCAGCGGGGACACCACCTCTGGGGCCAACGTCCTGACTTTC | CASGDTTSGANVLTF | TRBV6-1 | - | 15 | TRBJ2-6 | once
TGTGCCAGCAGCTTGTTCCCGGGACTAGCGAACGACGAGCAGTACTTC | CASSLFPGLANDEQYF | TRBV7-2 | TRBD2 | 16 | TRBJ2-7 | -
TGTGCCAGCAGTCCGCTAAGGACAGGGGTAGGCGAGCAGTACTTC | CASSPLRTGVGEQYF | TRBV28 | TRBD1 | 15 | TRBJ2-7 | -
TGTGCCAGCAGTTTAGGACAGGGACCCTACGAGCAGTACTTC | CASSLGQGPYEQYF | TRBV27 | TRBD1 | 14 | TRBJ2-7 | -
TGCAGCGTCCCCTTATGGCCAGGGATGGAGACCCAGTACTTC | CSVPLWPGMETQYF | TRBV29-1 | - | 14 | TRBJ2-5 | -
TGTGCCTGGAGTGTACTGGGCTCGGCGCCCTACGAGCAGTACTTC | CAWSVLGSAPYEQYF | TRBV30 | - | 15 | TRBJ2-7 | -
TGCGCCAGCAGCCCCGGACAGGGGGCAGATACGCAGTATTTT | CASSPGQGADTQYF | TRBV5-1 | TRBD1 | 14 | TRBJ2-3 | -
TGCAGCGCCCTCCTCCCTCCCTACGAGCAGTACTTC | CSALLPPYEQYF | TRBV29-1 | - | 12 | TRBJ2-7 | -
TGTGCCAGCAGCGTAGGGTGGGGCCTGGGCACTGAAGCTTTCTTT | CASSVGWGLGTEAFF | TRBV9 | - | 15 | TRBJ1-1 | -
TGCAGCGTTAGGGACTTTTCCTACGAGCAGTACTTC | CSVRDFSYEQYF | TRBV29-1 | - | 12 | TRBJ2-7 | -
TGTGCCAGCAGCTCGGGACAGACCATGAACACTGAAGCTTTCTTT | CASSSGQTMNTEAFF | TRBV11-2 | TRBD1 | 15 | TRBJ1-1 | -
TGTGCCAGCAGTGTGGAGGGGGCGTCCAACGAGCAGTACTTC | CASSVEGASNEQYF | TRBV25-1 | - | 14 | TRBJ2-7 | -